This record covers a single T cell receptor (beta chain). Antigen unknown. Using immunoSEQ multiplex PCR, the repertoire was profiled, and TCRdb retains in-frame clones only, with some absent. The sample lists approximately 100,000 clones, roughly 92% occurring once. These data come from a study of PD-1 blockade in classical Hodgkin lymphoma. Overall study results and limits: Unlike CD8+ TCR diversity, which did not rise significantly by C4D1, CD4+ TCR diversity did.

All the patients suffered relapse after autologous stem cell transplantation, and brentuximab vedotin exposure differed. Trimming took off 3 bases at V and 2 bases at J, with 17 bases between the two ends. Germline values: CDR1 SGHAT, CDR2 FQNNGV. This CDR3 is built from 16 residues. The TCR comes from a human donor with classical Hodgkin lymphoma. This sample comprised peripheral blood mononuclear cells (PBMCs), obtained at baseline. The gene calls are TRBV11-2 and TRBJ2-7, with a possible D match to TRBD2 (6 bases). The CDR3 bases are TGTGCCAGCAGCTTCGTCTGGGGTAGCGGCACCTACGAGCAGTACTTC. Its translation: CASSFVWGSGTYEQYF.